This T cell receptor (beta chain) was profiled in a study of vaccination and CD4 T cells after COVID-19. Study as a whole: As their vaccination, participants received two doses of either BNT162b2 or mRNA-1273 vaccine. Samples taken post-COVID came a median around 96 days after diagnosis, ranging from 35 to 161.

This clonotype is medium-sized by share. Its antigen is as yet unknown. As for treatment: roughly 10-day PBMC culture with coronavirus spike peptide pools or control peptides (ViraFEST assay). Scientists separated out CD4+ T cells through negative selection following 10 days in culture. Study observations and caveats: The study found median SARS-CoV-2-reactive clonotypes rising from roughly 21 to 40, not significantly.

Cultured CD4+ T-cell DNA underwent Oncomine TCR Beta short-read sequencing. TCRdb passed the PCR reads through MiXCR, listing each CDR3 protein once. The data hold fewer than 15,000 distinct CDR3 sequences, with 55% to 75% observed a single time. Germline lookup yields CDR1 SGHAT and CDR2 FQNNGV. The V end was cut by 2 bases, the J end by 8 bases, with 7 bases between. The CDR3 covers 12 residues. The TCR was taken from a human donor who had recovered from COVID-19. This sample comprised CD4+ T cells from blood, cultured in vitro, obtained before SARS-CoV-2 vaccination. The chain recombines TRBV11-2 with TRBJ1-3; D gene ambiguous. The CDR3 loop is CASSLIQDTIYF. CDR3 bases: TGTGCCAGCAGCTTAATCCAGGACACCATATATTTT.